This passage covers 28 T cell receptor beta chains from one sample sequenced in a study of OX40 agonist ivuxolimab in advanced cancers. Some clones are missing from TCRdb's copy, which holds only in-frame ones; the method was immunoSEQ multiplex PCR. This sample carries 130,000 or so clones, about 93% of them seen once, and the ten largest clones take approximately 0.15%. This specimen was CD4+ or CD8+ T cells sorted from blood, taken in a trial of the OX40 agonist ivuxolimab. These receptors all come from an adult with an advanced solid tumor such as melanoma, head and neck, liver or kidney cancer.

This chain joins TRBV5-3 and TRBJ2-1, with D maybe TRBD2 (5 bases). TRBV5-3 is designated an ORF whose function remains uncertain. Trimming removed 6 bases from V and 8 bases from J, with 15 bases in between. CDR3 length: 13 residues. In DNA, the CDR3 is TGTGCCAGAATCCGCTCGGGGATGGATGAGCAGTTCTTC. It translates to CARIRSGMDEQFF.

This clone was detected only once. V gene TRBV11-2 combines with J gene TRBJ2-3, with 7 nucleotides matching TRBD1. Germline lookup yields CDR1 SGHAT and CDR2 FQNNGV. V trimming: 7 bases; J trimming: 3 bases; junction bases outside the gene matches: 7. The length of the CDR3 is 14 residues. CDR3 coding DNA: TGTGCCAGCACCATGACAGGGCTAACAGATACGCAGTATTTT. Translating gives CASTMTGLTDTQYF.

This clone was seen only once. This chain links TRBV19 with TRBJ1-2; 8 nucleotides agree with TRBD1. This CDR3 region has 12 residues. Germline V CDR1 and CDR2: LNHDA, SQIVND (reference sequence). The V gene end was trimmed by 5 bases and the J gene end by 7 bases; junction bases not matched to a gene: 3. The CDR3 here is CASSQGARGYTF. CDR3 coding DNA: TGTGCCAGTAGTCAGGGGGCGCGTGGCTACACCTTC.

This sequence joins TRBV28 and TRBJ1-3; D remains unclear. This CDR3 has 15 amino acids. V gave up 7 bases and J gave up 0 bases, with 13 bases separating them. Germline V gene sequence: CDR1 MDHEN, CDR2 SYDVKM. The CDR3 here is CASNDNTYSGNTIYF. CDR3 nucleotide sequence: TGTGCCAGCAATGACAACACCTACTCTGGAAACACCATATATTTT.

This chain links TRBV18 with TRBJ1-5; D is ambiguous. V was shortened by 3 bases and J by 5 bases, with 11 bases between the two germline ends. In germline, CDR1 is KGHSH, CDR2 LQKENI. The CDR3 extends over 14 amino acids. CDR3 sequence reads: CASSPQAGHQPQHF. For the CDR3, the DNA is TGTGCCAGCTCACCTCAAGCCGGTCATCAGCCCCAGCATTTT.

V usage is TRBV5-1 and J usage is TRBJ1-5, with D perhaps matching TRBD1 (5 bases). This CDR3 has 15 amino acids. Germline CDR1 SGHRS, CDR2 YFSETQ. The V and J ends lost 4 bases and 0 bases respectively, with 11 bases between them. CDR3 coding DNA: TGCGCCAGCAGCCCGGGGACTCATAGCAATCAGCCCCAGCATTTT. Translation gives CASSPGTHSNQPQHF. The full variable domain, rest sourced from reference TRBV5-1 and TRBJ1-5, is KAGVTQTPRYLIKTRGQQVTLSCSPISGHRSVSWYQQTPGQGLQFLFEYFSETQRNKGNFPGRFSGRQFSNSRSEMNVSTLELGDSALYLCASSPGTHSNQPQHFGDGTRLSIL.

This chain connects TRBV20-1 to TRBJ2-1, with a weak D call TRBD2 (5 bases). The CDR3 has 11 amino acids. Germline V CDR1 and CDR2: DFQATT, SNEGSKA (reference sequence). V was shortened by 7 bases and J by 2 bases, with 6 bases between the two germline ends. CDR3 residues: CSGAAYNEQFF. The CDR3 DNA follows: TGCAGTGGAGCGGCCTACAATGAGCAGTTCTTC.

The chain recombines TRBV5-6 with TRBJ1-6; a weak D match, TRBD1 (5 bases). Germline V gene sequence: CDR1 SGHDT, CDR2 YYEEEE. The CDR3 has 14 amino acids. The germline V and J ends were trimmed by 3 bases and 7 bases, with 11 bases remaining between them. The CDR3 loop reads CASSSRDSNSPLHF. The DNA of the CDR3 is TGTGCCAGCAGCTCCCGGGACTCCAATTCACCCCTCCACTTT. Based on the CDR3 plus reference TRBV5-6 and TRBJ1-6, the full variable domain is DAGVTQSPTHLIKTRGQQVTLRCSPKSGHDTVSWYQQALGQGPQFIFQYYEEEERQRGNFPDRFSGHQFPNYSSELNVNALLLGDSALYLCASSSRDSNSPLHFGNGTRLTVT.

The genes are TRBV7-3 and TRBJ2-7; possible D gene TRBD1, 5 bases. This CDR3 spans 13 amino acids. From germline, CDR1 is SGHTA and CDR2 FQGTGA. Trimming cost V 5 bases and J 3 bases, with 11 bases left between them. Here the CDR3 DNA reads TGTGCCAGCAGCCCAGGGCTACTCTACGAGCAGTACTTC. It codes for CASSPGLLYEQYF.

CDR3 residues: CASSQLDRGTDTQYF. CDR3 nucleotides: TGTGCCAGCAGCCAACTGGACAGGGGAACAGATACGCAGTATTTT. V gene TRBV14 combines with J gene TRBJ2-3, with 9 nucleotides matching TRBD1. In germline, CDR1 is SGHDN, CDR2 FVKESK. The length of the CDR3 is 15 residues. Germline trimming cut 2 bases from V and 3 bases from J; bases unmatched to any gene: 3.

The chain employs TRBV28 and TRBJ1-5; D remains unclear. Germline CDR1 and CDR2: MDHEN and SYDVKM. The CDR3 contains 15 residues. The ends were cut back, 3 bases at V and 0 bases at J, with 9 bases in the middle. The CDR3 nucleotides are TGTGCCAGCAGTTTTCGACGGGTTAGCAATCAGCCCCAGCATTTT. This sequence encodes CASSFRRVSNQPQHF.

The rearrangement uses TRBV7-8 and TRBJ2-6; TRBD2 matches 8 bases. The CDR3 is made up of 18 amino acids. Looked up from germline, CDR1 is SGHVS and CDR2 is FQNEAQ. Trimming at V came to 2 bases and at J to 0 bases, leaving 6 bases not matched to a gene. Here the CDR3 DNA reads TGTGCCAGCAGCTTACCGGGACTAGATTTCTCTGGGGCCAACGTCCTGACTTTC. It codes for CASSLPGLDFSGANVLTF.

This sequence joins TRBV6-6 and TRBJ2-6; D might be TRBD1 (6 bases). Germline V lookup: CDR1 MNHNY, CDR2 SVGAGI (reference sequence). The CDR3 length is 16 residues. V gave up 7 bases and J gave up 0 bases, with 13 bases separating them. CDR3 loop: CASTQGGISGANVLTF. CDR3 coding DNA: TGTGCCAGCACCCAAGGGGGAATCTCTGGGGCCAACGTCCTGACTTTC.

The chain recombines TRBV2 with TRBJ2-1, with 12 positions matching TRBD2. Losses at the gene ends were 3 bases for V and 4 bases for J; bases not matched to a gene: 1. CDR1 is SNHLY and CDR2 is FYNNEI in the germline V gene. The CDR3 loop spans 15 amino acids. The CDR3, as DNA: TGTGCCAGCAGTGAGACTAGCGGGAGATACAATGAGCAGTTCTTC. Translated, it gives CASSETSGRYNEQFF.

The V and J genes are TRBV9 and TRBJ2-3, with a tentative D call TRBD1 (5 bases). V lost 0 bases and J lost 6, with 11 bases in between. The germline CDR1 and CDR2 sequences are SGDLS and YYNGEE. The length of the CDR3 is 14 residues. The CDR3 bases are TGTGCCAGCAGCGTAGTAGGGGCGCTCGATACGCAGTATTTT. Translating it yields CASSVVGALDTQYF. Based on the CDR3 plus reference TRBV9 and TRBJ2-3, the full variable domain is DSGVTQTPKHLITATGQRVTLRCSPRSGDLSVYWYQQSLDQGLQFLIQYYNGEERAKGNILERFSAQQFPDLHSELNLSSLELGDSALYFCASSVVGALDTQYFGPGTRLTVL.

The V gene is TRBV19, the J gene TRBJ2-7; no clear D gene. CDR1 and CDR2 from the germline V gene are LNHDA and SQIVND (reference sequence). CDR3 size: 14 residues. V lost 4 bases and J 3 bases, leaving 13 bases between the germline ends. CDR3 sequence: CASSTRFHVYEQYF. The CDR3 DNA reads TGTGCCAGTAGTACCCGATTTCATGTCTACGAGCAGTACTTC.

This clone was observed a single time. The chain combines TRBV5-1 with TRBJ2-2, with D hard to call. The germline V and J ends were trimmed by 0 bases and 1 base, with 4 bases remaining between them. Germline V CDR1 and CDR2: SGHRS, YFSETQ. The CDR3 extends over 14 amino acids. The CDR3 sequence: CASSLEENTGELFF. CDR3 coding DNA: TGCGCCAGCAGCTTGGAAGAGAACACCGGGGAGCTGTTTTTT.

The gene calls are TRBV6-1 and TRBJ2-2; perhaps TRBD1 as D (5 bases). Germline CDR1 reads MNHNS; CDR2 reads SASEGT. The V end lost 4 bases, the J end lost 4 bases, and 10 bases lay between the germline ends. CDR3 length: 14 amino acids. CDR3 DNA sequence: TGTGCCAGCAGTGCCGCAGGGTCCACCGGGGAGCTGTTTTTT. It yields the protein CASSAAGSTGELFF.

The chain carries TRBV28 and TRBJ2-3, with TRBD2 identical over 7 bases. This CDR3 contains 16 residues. With 5 bases clipped from V and 6 bases from J, the junction kept 14 bases outside the gene matches. Germline CDR1 MDHEN, CDR2 SYDVKM. The CDR3 nucleotides read TGTGCCAGCAGTGCTCTACTAGCGAACAAAAAGGATACGCAGTATTTT. As protein: CASSALLANKKDTQYF.

The chain joins TRBV6-5 to TRBJ1-2; 8 bases are shared with TRBD1. The CDR3 contains 13 residues. Losses at the gene ends were 0 bases for V and 8 bases for J; bases not matched to a gene: 2. Germline V gives CDR1 MNHEY, CDR2 SVGAGI. The CDR3 sequence is CASSYSGQGGYTF. In nucleotides, the CDR3 is TGTGCCAGCAGTTACTCAGGACAGGGCGGCTACACCTTC.

The chain links TRBV19 to TRBJ1-3; D not certain. The V end lost 10 bases, the J end lost 7 bases, and 23 bases lay between the germline ends. Germline CDR1 reads LNHDA; CDR2 reads SQIVND (reference sequence). This CDR3 contains 15 residues. The CDR3 DNA reads TGTGCCACTATTGACCCAATTGGTGCGTGGAACACCATATATTTT. Protein product: CATIDPIGAWNTIYF.

The chain carries TRBV18 and TRBJ1-5; D is unresolved. V shed 6 bases and J shed 5 bases, with 8 bases lying between them. This CDR3 comprises 12 residues. Germline values: CDR1 KGHSH, CDR2 LQKENI. The CDR3 protein is CASSSGDQPQHF. The CDR3 DNA is TGTGCCAGCTCCTCCGGAGATCAGCCCCAGCATTTT.

This clone was recorded once. This chain connects TRBV2 to TRBJ2-3; maybe TRBD2 (6 bases). Germline-derived CDR1 and CDR2 are SNHLY and FYNNEI. CDR3 length: 12 amino acids. V lost 7 bases and J 3 bases, leaving 8 bases between the germline ends. The CDR3 is CASTGRTDTQYF. As DNA, the CDR3 is TGTGCCAGCACGGGGAGGACAGATACGCAGTATTTT.

This clone came up once. The chain carries TRBV7-3 and TRBJ1-1; D not resolved. V dropped 2 bases and J dropped 0 bases, with 10 bases sitting between them. The germline V gene has CDR1 SGHTA and CDR2 FQGTGA. CDR3 length: 15 residues. The CDR3 spells CASSLSPSLNTEAFF. CDR3 bases: TGTGCCAGCAGCTTATCTCCTAGTCTGAACACTGAAGCTTTCTTT.

This clone was counted between two and nine times. The V call is TRBV7-6, the J call TRBJ2-7; possible D gene TRBD1, 6 bases. The V end was cut by 4 bases, the J end by 0 bases, with 7 bases between. CDR1 and CDR2 (germline): SGHVS, FNYEAQ. The CDR3 is 13 amino acids. CDR3 sequence (DNA): TGTGCCAGCAGCTCGGACAGCTCCTACGAGCAGTACTTC. Protein product: CASSSDSSYEQYF.

The chain links TRBV7-8 to TRBJ1-3; no reliable D call. Germline V lookup: CDR1 SGHVS, CDR2 FQNEAQ. The CDR3 is 14 residues long. The V gene lost 3 bases and the J gene lost 0 bases, with 6 bases spanning the gap. CDR3 region: CASSFPNSGNTIYF. CDR3 bases: TGTGCCAGCAGCTTCCCGAACTCTGGAAACACCATATATTTT.

This chain uses TRBV6-5 with TRBJ2-3; 10 nucleotides line up with TRBD1. There are 15 residues in the CDR3. Germline loops: CDR1 MNHEY, CDR2 SVGAGI. V lost 6 bases, J lost 4 bases, and 7 bases stayed unmatched. CDR3: CASRGQGRRADTQYF. The DNA for the CDR3 is TGTGCCAGCAGGGGACAGGGGAGGCGGGCAGATACGCAGTATTTT.

The chain couples TRBV6-6 to TRBJ2-5, with unresolved D. The CDR3 sequence is 13 residues long. V gave up 1 base and J gave up 5 bases, with 8 bases separating them. The V gene's germline CDR1 is MNHNY and CDR2 SVGAGI (reference sequence). For the CDR3, the DNA is TGTGCCAGCAGTTACTTGACCAGGGAGACCCAGTACTTC. Protein sequence: CASSYLTRETQYF.